This TCR beta chain was obtained from a study of CD8 T cells in ankylosing spondylitis. Generation of TCR beta libraries employed quantitative 5'-RACE incorporating molecular barcodes. MiXCR, applied by TCRdb to the 5' RACE reads, yields one record per CDR3 protein. The data hold about 460,000 distinct CDR3 sequences, with approximately 5.3% observed a single time. V lost 3 bases and J 2 bases, leaving 9 bases between the germline ends. The V gene's germline CDR1 is KGHDR and CDR2 SFDVKD. The CDR3 totals 14 residues. This clonotype was seen repeatedly, ten times or more. Antigen unknown. Study observations and caveats: Enrichment of disease-linked clones was reportedly significant in matched ankylosing spondylitis synovial fluid. What appeared characteristic of ankylosing spondylitis blood was a TCR beta motif of 7 or 8 highly homologous variants. Earlier literature documents some of the motif variants in reactive arthritis synovial fluid and blood.

The sequence derives from a male donor with ankylosing spondylitis. The chain joins TRBV24-1 to TRBJ1-2; D might be TRBD1 (6 bases). The sequencing sample was made of blood, either unsorted or a sorted T cell fraction (not recorded which). The CDR3 DNA reads TGTGCCACCAGTGATCACACAGGGAACTATGGCTACACCTTC. This sequence encodes CATSDHTGNYGYTF.